A selection of T cell receptor beta chains follows, all from one sample in a study of blood T cells in healthy people across ages. TCRdb re-analysed the 5' RACE reads in MiXCR, keeping a single row per CDR3 protein. The sample includes 760,000 or so distinct CDR3 sequences, more than 20% seen only once; the top ten take roughly a tenth. This sample also appeared in a second study, on T cells of mothers and their children.

The material sequenced was blood. The receptors shown here come from a boy aged 5-17 years in good health. The CDR3 runs from the conserved cysteine through the conserved F or W. The D gene is left open where the match is weak. Expanded clones are given a class, and other clones once, few, many or no size at all.

size	V	J	D	CDR3	DNA
NA	TRBV15	TRBJ2-7	TRBD1	CATSSTGTGFYEQYF	TGTGCCACCAGCAGCACCGGGACAGGGTTTTACGAGCAGTACTTC
NA	TRBV4-1	TRBJ2-7	NA	CASSQLDVPYEQYF	TGCGCCAGCAGCCAGTTAGACGTACCCTACGAGCAGTACTTC
few	TRBV20-1	TRBJ1-2	NA	CSARGIYGYTF	TGCAGTGCTAGAGGGATTTATGGCTACACCTTC
few	TRBV7-2	TRBJ1-2	TRBD1	CASSLAKGARYGYTF	TGTGCCAGCAGCTTAGCGAAGGGGGCTCGATATGGCTACACCTTC
NA	TRBV24-1	TRBJ2-5	TRBD1	CATSDPGQGAGGLETQYF	TGTGCCACCAGTGATCCGGGACAGGGGGCGGGGGGTCTAGAGACCCAGTACTTC
NA	TRBV7-9	TRBJ2-4	NA	CASSEGIGDQYF	TGTGCCAGCAGTGAGGGGATAGGGGACCAGTACTTC
NA	TRBV6-6	TRBJ1-4	NA	CASTGSVEKLFF	TGTGCCAGCACCGGATCTGTGGAAAAACTGTTTTTT
NA	TRBV6-2/TRBV6-3	TRBJ2-7	NA	CASSYAETYEQYF	TGTGCCAGCAGTTACGCAGAAACCTACGAGCAGTACTTC
NA	TRBV29-1	TRBJ2-2	TRBD1	CSASRGQTNTGELFF	TGCAGCGCTTCCAGGGGGCAGACGAACACCGGGGAGCTGTTTTTT
NA	TRBV29-1	TRBJ1-1	NA	CSVGARNTEAFF	TGCAGCGTTGGTGCCCGGAACACTGAAGCTTTCTTT
NA	TRBV27	TRBJ1-5	TRBD1	CASSVGTGVPQPQHF	TGTGCCAGCAGCGTAGGGACAGGGGTCCCTCAGCCCCAGCATTTT
once	TRBV2	TRBJ1-2	NA	CASSPPGGSNYGYTF	TGTGCCAGCAGTCCCCCGGGGGGTTCTAACTATGGCTACACCTTC
NA	TRBV28	TRBJ2-1	TRBD2	CASSSTYSGFTNEQFF	TGTGCCAGCAGTTCTACCTATAGCGGGTTTACAAATGAGCAGTTCTTC
NA	TRBV7-3	TRBJ2-1	NA	CASSPDPEYGAYNEQFF	TGTGCCAGCAGTCCCGACCCGGAATATGGGGCCTACAATGAGCAGTTCTTC
few	TRBV24-1	TRBJ2-5	NA	CATSDRGTEQETQYF	TGTGCCACCAGTGATCGCGGGACGGAACAAGAGACCCAGTACTTC
few	TRBV2	TRBJ2-7	NA	CASFPAGSHEQYF	TGTGCCAGCTTCCCCGCGGGGTCTCACGAGCAGTACTTC
few	TRBV11-1	TRBJ2-2	NA	CASSRDRSSGELFF	TGTGCCAGCAGCCGCGACAGGTCTTCCGGGGAGCTGTTTTTT
NA	TRBV5-4	TRBJ1-4	NA	CASSLDISTNEKLFF	TGTGCCAGCAGCTTGGACATCTCAACTAATGAAAAACTGTTTTTT
NA	TRBV20-1	TRBJ2-3	NA	CSARGLYTDTQYF	TGCAGTGCTAGAGGTCTTTACACAGATACGCAGTATTTT
few	TRBV6-1	TRBJ2-3	TRBD2	CASSVRAGEDKDTQYF	TGTGCCAGCAGTGTCCGGGCGGGAGAGGATAAAGATACGCAGTATTTT
NA	TRBV4-3	TRBJ1-1	NA	CASSPGHGPTEAFF	TGCGCCAGCAGCCCAGGACACGGACCCACTGAAGCTTTCTTT
NA	TRBV20-1	TRBJ2-3	NA	CSARDPWVAAIPDTQYF	TGCAGTGCTAGAGATCCTTGGGTAGCCGCTATTCCAGATACGCAGTATTTT
NA	TRBV20-1	TRBJ2-4	TRBD2	CSARILAGVKNIQYF	TGCAGTGCTAGAATCCTAGCGGGAGTGAAGAACATTCAGTACTTC
few	TRBV5-1	TRBJ2-1	TRBD2	CASSSQGLANEQFF	TGCGCCAGCAGCTCCCAGGGACTAGCGAATGAGCAGTTCTTC
NA	TRBV5-1	TRBJ2-5	NA	CASSVDAPGTQYF	TGCGCCAGCAGCGTGGACGCCCCGGGGACCCAGTACTTC
few	TRBV15	TRBJ2-7	TRBD2	CATSRDATTSGPSYEQYF	TGTGCCACCAGCAGAGATGCCACGACTAGCGGACCCTCCTACGAGCAGTACTTC
few	TRBV6-1	TRBJ2-7	NA	CASSGWEVSYEQYF	TGTGCCAGCAGTGGCTGGGAGGTCTCCTACGAGCAGTACTTC
NA	TRBV29-1	TRBJ1-2	TRBD1	CSVEDPGQGGYGYTF	TGCAGCGTTGAAGATCCTGGACAGGGAGGCTATGGCTACACCTTC
NA	TRBV6-6	TRBJ1-6	NA	CASSDAAVNSPLHF	TGTGCCAGCAGTGATGCCGCCGTGAATTCACCCCTCCACTTT
NA	TRBV28	TRBJ2-1	TRBD2	CASSSGGRWTSGRRTYNEQFF	TGTGCCAGCAGTTCTGGAGGTAGATGGACTAGCGGGAGGAGGACCTACAATGAGCAGTTCTTC
few	TRBV6-8	TRBJ2-7	NA	CASDRRASESYEQYF	TGTGCCAGCGACCGCCGGGCTAGCGAATCCTACGAGCAGTACTTC
NA	TRBV10-3	TRBJ1-1	NA	CAMYREGTEAFF	TGTGCCATGTACAGGGAGGGGACTGAAGCTTTCTTT
NA	TRBV20-1	TRBJ2-1	NA	CSAIQPLAINNEQFF	TGCAGTGCTATTCAACCGCTAGCAATCAACAATGAGCAGTTCTTC
NA	TRBV29-1	TRBJ2-7	NA	CSCGPRQSPYEQYF	TGCAGCTGCGGCCCTAGACAGTCTCCCTACGAGCAGTACTTC
NA	TRBV6-5	TRBJ2-1	TRBD2	CASSYSQGGLAGFDNEQFF	TGTGCCAGCAGTTACTCCCAGGGGGGACTAGCAGGGTTCGACAATGAGCAGTTCTTC
NA	TRBV20-1	TRBJ2-4	NA	CSAREFGINIQYF	TGCAGTGCTAGAGAGTTCGGGATCAACATTCAGTACTTC
NA	TRBV7-2	TRBJ1-2	TRBD1	CASSLDRGLYGYTF	TGTGCCAGCAGCTTAGACAGGGGGCTCTATGGCTACACCTTC
NA	TRBV20-1	TRBJ2-7	NA	CSARPLTRDEPYEQYF	TGCAGTGCTAGACCCCTTACCCGGGACGAGCCCTACGAGCAGTACTTC
NA	TRBV7-2	TRBJ1-2	NA	CASSRQEEFPYGYTF	TGTGCCAGCAGCCGTCAAGAGGAATTCCCATATGGCTACACCTTC
few	TRBV7-2	TRBJ2-5	NA	CASSLAASEIQETQYF	TGTGCCAGCAGCTTAGCTGCTAGCGAAATACAAGAGACCCAGTACTTC
few	TRBV27	TRBJ1-5	NA	CASSLGPPEGNQPQHF	TGTGCCAGCAGTTTAGGGCCCCCCGAAGGCAATCAGCCCCAGCATTTT
NA	TRBV3-1	TRBJ2-1	TRBD2	CASSPTSGRFLGEQFF	TGTGCCAGCAGCCCGACTAGCGGGAGATTCTTGGGTGAGCAGTTCTTC
few	TRBV5-1	TRBJ2-7	TRBD2	CASSLSGASFYEQYF	TGCGCCAGCAGCCTTAGCGGGGCGTCTTTCTACGAGCAGTACTTC
few	TRBV7-2	TRBJ2-4	NA	CASSSYSRGNIQYF	TGTGCCAGCAGCTCCTATAGCAGAGGGAACATTCAGTACTTC
few	TRBV4-2	TRBJ1-6	NA	CASSRKTGDSPLHF	TGTGCCAGCAGCCGTAAGACAGGTGATTCACCCCTCCACTTT
few	TRBV11-2	TRBJ1-1	NA	CASSFWKEPNTEAFF	TGTGCCAGCAGCTTTTGGAAGGAACCGAACACTGAAGCTTTCTTT
NA	TRBV24-1	TRBJ2-3	NA	CATSEGSDTQYF	TGTGCCACCAGTGAAGGAAGCGATACGCAGTATTTT
NA	TRBV28	TRBJ2-1	TRBD1	CASIRQGVGAYNEQFF	TGTGCCAGTATCAGACAGGGGGTCGGCGCCTACAATGAGCAGTTCTTC
few	TRBV20-1	TRBJ2-7	TRBD1	CSARDRQGSYEQYF	TGCAGTGCTAGAGATCGACAGGGATCATACGAGCAGTACTTC
NA	TRBV29-1	TRBJ2-1	TRBD1	CSVGDSYNEQFF	TGCAGCGTAGGGGACAGTTACAATGAGCAGTTCTTC
NA	TRBV4-3	TRBJ2-7	NA	CASSQVAGDPYEQYF	TGCGCCAGCAGCCAAGTAGCAGGGGACCCCTACGAGCAGTACTTC
few	TRBV27	TRBJ1-6	NA	CASSLGGGTSPLHF	TGTGCCAGCAGTTTAGGAGGGGGGACTTCACCCCTCCACTTT
NA	TRBV15	TRBJ2-3	TRBD1	CATSGGQGYTDTQYF	TGTGCCACCAGCGGGGGACAGGGGTACACAGATACGCAGTATTTT